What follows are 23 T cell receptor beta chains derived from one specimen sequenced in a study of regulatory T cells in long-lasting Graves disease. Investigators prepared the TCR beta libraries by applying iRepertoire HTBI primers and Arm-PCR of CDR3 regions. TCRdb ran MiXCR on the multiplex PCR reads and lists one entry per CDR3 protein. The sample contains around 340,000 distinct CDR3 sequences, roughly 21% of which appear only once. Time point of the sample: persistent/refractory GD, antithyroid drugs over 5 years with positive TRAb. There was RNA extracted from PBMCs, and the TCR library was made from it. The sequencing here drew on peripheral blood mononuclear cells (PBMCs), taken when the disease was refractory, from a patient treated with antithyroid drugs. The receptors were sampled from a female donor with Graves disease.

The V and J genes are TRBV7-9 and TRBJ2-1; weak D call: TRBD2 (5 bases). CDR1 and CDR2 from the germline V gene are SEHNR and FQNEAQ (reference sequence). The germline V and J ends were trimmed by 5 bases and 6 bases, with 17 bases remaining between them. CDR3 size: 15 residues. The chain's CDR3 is CASSERGLSGNEQFF. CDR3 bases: TGTGCCAGCAGCGAGAGAGGACTGTCGGGCAATGAGCAGTTCTTC. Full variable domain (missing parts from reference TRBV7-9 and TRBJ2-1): DTGVSQNPRHKITKRGQNVTFRCDPISEHNRLYWYRQTLGQGPEFLTYFQNEAQLEKSRLLSDRFSAERPKGSFSTLEIQRTEQGDSAMYLCASSERGLSGNEQFFGPGTRLTVL.

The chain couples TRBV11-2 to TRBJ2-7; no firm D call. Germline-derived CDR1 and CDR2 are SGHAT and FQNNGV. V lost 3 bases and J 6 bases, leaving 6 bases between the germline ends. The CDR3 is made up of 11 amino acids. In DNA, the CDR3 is TGTGCCAGCAGCTTGATAGGCGAGCAGTACTTC. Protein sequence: CASSLIGEQYF.

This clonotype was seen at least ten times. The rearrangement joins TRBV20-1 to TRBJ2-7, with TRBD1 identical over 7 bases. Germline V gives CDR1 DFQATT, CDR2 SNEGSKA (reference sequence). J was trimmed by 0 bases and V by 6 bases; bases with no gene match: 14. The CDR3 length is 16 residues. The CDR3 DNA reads TGCAGTGCCGACGCCGACAGGGAGTATTCCTCCTACGAGCAGTACTTC. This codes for CSADADREYSSYEQYF.

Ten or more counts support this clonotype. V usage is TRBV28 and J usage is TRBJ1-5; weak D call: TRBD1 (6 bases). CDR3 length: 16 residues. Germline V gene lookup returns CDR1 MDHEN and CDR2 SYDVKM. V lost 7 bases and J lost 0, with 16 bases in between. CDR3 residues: CASIPQGLYSNQPQHF. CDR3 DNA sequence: TGTGCCAGCATCCCACAGGGCCTCTATAGCAATCAGCCCCAGCATTTT.

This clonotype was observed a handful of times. CDR3 in DNA: TGTGCCGGCCGCCATAAAGGGACAGCAAAAACAGATACGCAGTATTTT. This codes for CAGRHKGTAKTDTQYF. The chain couples TRBV30 to TRBJ2-3; 7 nucleotides agree with TRBD1. The germline gives CDR1 GTSNPN, CDR2 SVGIG (reference sequence). The CDR3 covers 16 residues. V shed 8 bases and J 3 bases; nucleotides not matched to a gene: 17.

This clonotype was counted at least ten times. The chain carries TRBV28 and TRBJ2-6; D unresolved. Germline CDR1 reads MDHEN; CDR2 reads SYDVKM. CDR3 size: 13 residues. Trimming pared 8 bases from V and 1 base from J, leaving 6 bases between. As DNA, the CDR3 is TGTGCCAGCCTTGAATCTGGGGCCAACGTCCTGACTTTC. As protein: CASLESGANVLTF.

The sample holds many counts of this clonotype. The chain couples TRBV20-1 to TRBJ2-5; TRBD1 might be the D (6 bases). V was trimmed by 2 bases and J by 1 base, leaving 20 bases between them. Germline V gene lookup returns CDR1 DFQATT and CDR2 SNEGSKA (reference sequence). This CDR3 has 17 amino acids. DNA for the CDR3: TGCAGTGCTAGACCCGCGGTGCCAGGGGAAATCCAAGAGACCCAGTACTTC. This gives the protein CSARPAVPGEIQETQYF.

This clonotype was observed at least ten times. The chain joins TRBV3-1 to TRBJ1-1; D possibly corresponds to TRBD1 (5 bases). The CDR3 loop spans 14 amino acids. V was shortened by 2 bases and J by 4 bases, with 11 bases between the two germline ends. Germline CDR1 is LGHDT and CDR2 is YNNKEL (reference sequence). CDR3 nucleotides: TGTGCCAGCAGCCAACTGCGGGGGAGCACTGAAGCTTTCTTT. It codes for CASSQLRGSTEAFF.

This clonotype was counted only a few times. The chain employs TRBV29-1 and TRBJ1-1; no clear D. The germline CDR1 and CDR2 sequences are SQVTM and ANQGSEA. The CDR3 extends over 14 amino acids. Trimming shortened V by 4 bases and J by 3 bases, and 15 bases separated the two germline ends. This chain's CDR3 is CSVGRKVADTEAFF. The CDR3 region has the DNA TGCAGCGTTGGTAGAAAAGTCGCGGACACTGAAGCTTTCTTT.

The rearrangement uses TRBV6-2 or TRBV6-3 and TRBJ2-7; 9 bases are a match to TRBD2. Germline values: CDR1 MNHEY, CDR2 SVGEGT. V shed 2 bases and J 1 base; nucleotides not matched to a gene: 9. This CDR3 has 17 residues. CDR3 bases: TGTGCCAGCAGTTACAGCGGGGGGAGGGCCCTTTCCTACGAGCAGTACTTC. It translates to CASSYSGGRALSYEQYF.

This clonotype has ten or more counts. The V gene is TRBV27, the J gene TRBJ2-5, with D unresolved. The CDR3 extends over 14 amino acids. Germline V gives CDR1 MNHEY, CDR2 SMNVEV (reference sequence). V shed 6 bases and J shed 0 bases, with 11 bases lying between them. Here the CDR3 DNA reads TGTGCCAGCAGGGGCTACCTTTACCAAGAGACCCAGTACTTC. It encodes CASRGYLYQETQYF.

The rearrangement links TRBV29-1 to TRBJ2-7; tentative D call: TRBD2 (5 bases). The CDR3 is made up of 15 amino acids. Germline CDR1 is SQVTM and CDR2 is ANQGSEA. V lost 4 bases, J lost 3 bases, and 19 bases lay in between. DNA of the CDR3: TGCAGCGTTGCCTCGGTGAGCGGTGCCATCTACGAGCAGTACTTC. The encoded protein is CSVASVSGAIYEQYF.

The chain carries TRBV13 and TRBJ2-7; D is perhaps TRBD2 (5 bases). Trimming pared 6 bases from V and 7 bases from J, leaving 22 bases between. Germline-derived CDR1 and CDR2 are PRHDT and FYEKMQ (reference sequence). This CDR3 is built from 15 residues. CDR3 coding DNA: TGTGCCAGCAGTCAAACTAGGCCACCTTCTCGGGAGCAGTACTTC. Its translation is CASSQTRPPSREQYF.

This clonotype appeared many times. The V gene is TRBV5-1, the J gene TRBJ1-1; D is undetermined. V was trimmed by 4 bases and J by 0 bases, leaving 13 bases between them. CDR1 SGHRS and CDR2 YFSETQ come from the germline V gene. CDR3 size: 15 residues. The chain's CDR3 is CASSQISEMNTEAFF. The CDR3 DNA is TGCGCCAGCAGCCAGATCTCAGAAATGAACACTGAAGCTTTCTTT.

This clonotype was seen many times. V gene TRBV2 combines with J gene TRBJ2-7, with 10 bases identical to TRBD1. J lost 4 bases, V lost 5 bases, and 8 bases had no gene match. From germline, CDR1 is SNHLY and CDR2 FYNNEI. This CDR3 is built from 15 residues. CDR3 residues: CASSQDRGRRYEQYF. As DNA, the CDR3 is TGTGCCAGCAGTCAAGACAGGGGGCGAAGGTACGAGCAGTACTTC. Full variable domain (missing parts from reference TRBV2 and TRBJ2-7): EPEVTQTPSHQVTQMGQEVILRCVPISNHLYFYWYRQILGQKVEFLVSFYNNEISEKSEIFDDQFSVERPDGSNFTLKIRSTKLEDSAMYFCASSQDRGRRYEQYFGPGTRLTVT.

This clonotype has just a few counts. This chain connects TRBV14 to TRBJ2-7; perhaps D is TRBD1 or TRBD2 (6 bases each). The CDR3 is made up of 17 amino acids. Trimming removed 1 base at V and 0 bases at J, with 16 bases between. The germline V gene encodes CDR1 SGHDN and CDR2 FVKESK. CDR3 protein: CASSQVGGSLSSYEQYF. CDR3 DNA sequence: TGTGCCAGCAGCCAAGTGGGGGGCTCCCTGAGCTCCTACGAGCAGTACTTC.

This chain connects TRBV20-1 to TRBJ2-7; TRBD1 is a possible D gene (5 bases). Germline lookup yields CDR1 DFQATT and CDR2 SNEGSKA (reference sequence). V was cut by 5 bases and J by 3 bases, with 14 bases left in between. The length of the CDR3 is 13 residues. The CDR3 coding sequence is TGCAGTGCTCGGGCAGGGCCCCTCTACGAGCAGTACTTC. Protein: CSARAGPLYEQYF.

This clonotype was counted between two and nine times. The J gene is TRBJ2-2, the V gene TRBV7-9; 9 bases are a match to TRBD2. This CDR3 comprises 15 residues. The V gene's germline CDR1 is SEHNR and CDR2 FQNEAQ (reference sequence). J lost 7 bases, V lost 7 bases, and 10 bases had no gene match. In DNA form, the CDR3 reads TGTGCCAGCACCGCCGGGACTAGCAAGGACGGGGAGCTGTTTTTT. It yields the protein CASTAGTSKDGELFF.

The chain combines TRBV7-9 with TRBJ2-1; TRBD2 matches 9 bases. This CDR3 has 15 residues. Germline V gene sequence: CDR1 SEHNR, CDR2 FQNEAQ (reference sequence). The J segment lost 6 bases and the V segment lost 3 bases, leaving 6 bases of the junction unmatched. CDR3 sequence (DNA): TGTGCCAGCAGCTTTGCGGGGGGGGCCTCCAATGAGCAGTTCTTC. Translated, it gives CASSFAGGASNEQFF. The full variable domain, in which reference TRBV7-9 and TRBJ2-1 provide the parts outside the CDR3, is DTGVSQNPRHKITKRGQNVTFRCDPISEHNRLYWYRQTLGQGPEFLTYFQNEAQLEKSRLLSDRFSAERPKGSFSTLEIQRTEQGDSAMYLCASSFAGGASNEQFFGPGTRLTVL.

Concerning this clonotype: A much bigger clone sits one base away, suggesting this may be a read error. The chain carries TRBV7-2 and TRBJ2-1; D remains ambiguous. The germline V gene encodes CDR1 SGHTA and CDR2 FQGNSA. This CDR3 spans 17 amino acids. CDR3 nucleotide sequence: TGTGCCAGCACCCCCGTTCGCAGCAGGCCCCCTTACAATGAGCAGCTCTTC. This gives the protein CASTPVRSRPPYNEQLF.

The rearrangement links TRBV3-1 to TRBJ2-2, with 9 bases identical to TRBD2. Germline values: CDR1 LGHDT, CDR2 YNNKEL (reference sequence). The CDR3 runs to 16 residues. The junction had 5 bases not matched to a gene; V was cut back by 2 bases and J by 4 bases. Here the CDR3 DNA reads TGTGCCAGCAGCCAACAGGGACTAGCCGCCACCGGGGAGCTGTTTTTT. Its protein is CASSQQGLAATGELFF.

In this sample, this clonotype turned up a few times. The CDR3 DNA is TGTGCCAGCAGTTTAGGTTCGGCCCGAGATACGCAGTATTTT. Amino acid sequence: CASSLGSARDTQYF. The chain has TRBV27 and TRBJ2-3, with no clear D. Between the trimmed V and J ends, which lost 2 bases and 5 bases, there was a span of 11 bases. Germline-derived CDR1 and CDR2 are MNHEY and SMNVEV (reference sequence). The CDR3 contains 14 residues.

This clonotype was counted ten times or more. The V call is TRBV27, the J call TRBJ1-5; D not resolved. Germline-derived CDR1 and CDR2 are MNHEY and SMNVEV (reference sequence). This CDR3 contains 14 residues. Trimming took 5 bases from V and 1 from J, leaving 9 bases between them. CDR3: CASSVTGSNQPQHF. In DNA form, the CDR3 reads TGTGCCAGCAGTGTGACGGGGAGCAATCAGCCCCAGCATTTT.